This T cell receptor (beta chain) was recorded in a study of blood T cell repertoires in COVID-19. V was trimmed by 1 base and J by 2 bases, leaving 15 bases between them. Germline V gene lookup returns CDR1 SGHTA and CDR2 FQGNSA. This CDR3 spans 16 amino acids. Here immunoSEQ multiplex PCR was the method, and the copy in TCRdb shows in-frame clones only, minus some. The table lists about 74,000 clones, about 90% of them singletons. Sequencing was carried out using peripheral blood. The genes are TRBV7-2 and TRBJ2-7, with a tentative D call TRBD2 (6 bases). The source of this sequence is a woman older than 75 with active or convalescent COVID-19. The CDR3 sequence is CASSLGSVAAPYEQYF. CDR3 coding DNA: TGTGCCAGCAGCTTAGGTTCGGTAGCGGCCCCCTACGAGCAGTACTTC.